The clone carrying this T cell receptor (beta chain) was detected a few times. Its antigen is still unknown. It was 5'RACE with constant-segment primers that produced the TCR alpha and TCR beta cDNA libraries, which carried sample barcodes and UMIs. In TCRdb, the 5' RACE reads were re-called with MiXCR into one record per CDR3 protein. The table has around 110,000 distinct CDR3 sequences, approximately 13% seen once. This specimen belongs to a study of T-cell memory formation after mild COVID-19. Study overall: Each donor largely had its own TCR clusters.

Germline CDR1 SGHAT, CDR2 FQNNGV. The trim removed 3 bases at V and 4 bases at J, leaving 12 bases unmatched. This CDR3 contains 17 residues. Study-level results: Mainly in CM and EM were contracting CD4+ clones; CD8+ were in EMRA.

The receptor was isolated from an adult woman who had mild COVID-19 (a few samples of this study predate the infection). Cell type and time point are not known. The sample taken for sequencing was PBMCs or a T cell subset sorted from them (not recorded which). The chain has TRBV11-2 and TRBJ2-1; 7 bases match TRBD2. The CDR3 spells CASSFPLAGEGYNEQFF. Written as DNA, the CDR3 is TGTGCCAGCAGCTTCCCCTTGGCGGGAGAGGGGTACAATGAGCAGTTCTTC.